The subject of this entry is one T cell receptor beta chain. Its antigen is not identified. MiXCR, run by TCRdb on the reads, gives a single entry per CDR3 protein. There are 250,000 or so distinct CDR3 sequences in the sample; over 15% occur only once, and around half lies in the top ten. This specimen belongs to a study of T cell repertoires in cytomegalovirus infection. Overall study context: A matching HLA type, together with CMV infection, was signaled by public TCR beta signatures. Study-wide results and limits: HLA-C-restricted CMV clonotypes gave the most frequent clonotype in two of eight donors. Cumulated frequencies of public TCR beta families served to identify carriers of CMV plus the relevant HLA.

This CDR3 contains 17 residues. The V segment lost 6 bases and the J segment 7 bases; nucleotides outside the gene matches: 11. Germline V gene sequence: CDR1 MGHRA, CDR2 YSYEKL. V and J are TRBV4-1 and TRBJ2-2, with 13 bases aligning to TRBD2. This TCR came from a human donor in good health (CMV status not recorded). Some clones in this sample may be carry-over from other donors' samples. Sequencing input: CD8+ T cells from PBMCs. The CDR3 region is CASSFSGLAGQDGELFF. CDR3 coding DNA: TGCGCCAGCAGTTTCTCGGGACTAGCGGGGCAGGACGGGGAGCTGTTTTTT.